The entry that follows covers one T cell receptor beta chain sequence. The antigen is unknown. This sample was included in a study of cytotoxic CD8 clonotypes in ibrutinib-treated CLL. The overall study: Investigators reported around 25 partial and 2 complete responses; after median roughly 70 months, roughly 15 patients remained remitted and about 12 progressed. The study's findings and limits: While tracking circulating CD8+ T-cell counts, baseline clonality exceeded that of age-matched healthy donors. At ibrutinib response, clonality increased, and at progression it declined back toward baseline. Among the clonotypes, public ones were uncommon and contracted or held stable on treatment.

Germline lookup yields CDR1 SNHLY and CDR2 FYNNEI. Between the trimmed V and J ends, which lost 5 bases and 4 bases, there was a span of 2 bases. The CDR3 loop spans 10 amino acids. Clones were read by immunoSEQ multiplex PCR, and TCRdb kept only the in-frame ones, dropping some. Seen here are about 140,000 clones, 65% to 85% observed once, and the top ten hold less than 8.5%. The TCR comes from a human donor with chronic lymphocytic leukemia. Material: PBMCs, obtained after 36 months of ibrutinib treatment. The rearrangement links TRBV2 to TRBJ1-1; no clear D. CDR3 in DNA: TGTGCCAGCAGTCTCACTGAAGCTTTCTTT. This gives the protein CASSLTEAFF.